This TCR beta chain was profiled in a study of PD-1 blockade in classical Hodgkin lymphoma. Study in general: With a 2-week interval, patients received intravenous nivolumab at 3 mg/kg.

This table comes from immunoSEQ multiplex PCR, and its TCRdb copy is limited to in-frame clones, with some not included. Altogether about 100,000 clones are present, around 88% being singletons, with the ten largest covering around 6.6%. Findings of the study overall: Why repertoires differed is undefined; disease activity or prior therapy possibly contributed. Nivolumab starters within 1 year of ASCT were excluded. Baseline diversity in complete responders resembled that of newly diagnosed patients.

Relapses following autologous stem cell transplantation were seen in all patients, with brentuximab vedotin exposure varying. To note about this clone: Its antigen is not known.

Sample: peripheral blood mononuclear cells (PBMCs), taken before the second cycle of nivolumab. This sequence was found in a human donor with classical Hodgkin lymphoma.

CDR3 loop: CASSVGQGNSPLHF. CDR3 coding DNA: TGTGCCAGCAGCGTAGGACAGGGAAATTCACCCCTCCACTTT. The rearrangement links TRBV9 to TRBJ1-6; TRBD1 matches 7 bases. This CDR3 is 14 amino acids long. Looked up from germline, CDR1 is SGDLS and CDR2 is YYNGEE. J lost 7 bases, V lost 0 bases, and 1 base had no gene match.